Listed below are T cell receptor beta chains from one sample, sequenced in a study of CD8+ T cells in alopecia areata. Profiling relied on immunoSEQ multiplex PCR, and the TCRdb table lists in-frame clones only, not all of them. The repertoire includes more than 90,000 clones, under 60% of them detected once, and over 9% sits in the top ten. The sample was CD8+ T cells sorted from blood, taken at week 24, from a patient treated with tofacitinib. The receptors stem from a human donor with alopecia areata. CDR3s leave out the opening cysteine and the closing phenylalanine or tryptophan.

TRBV9	TRBJ2-1	ASSVSLSGGYDEQF
TRBV4-3	TRBJ1-1	ASSQGAALMNTEAF
TRBV29-1	TRBJ1-2	SVGTSLEGYT
TRBV27	TRBJ1-4	ASSLTLANEKLF
TRBV29-1	TRBJ1-5	SVEEGSNQPQH
TRBV30	TRBJ1-1	AWTQGGNTEAF
TRBV27	TRBJ2-1	ASSLRTDYNEQF
TRBV2	TRBJ2-2	ASRPTLGTGELF
TRBV6-5	TRBJ2-4	ASSYSSEANIQY
TRBV6-5	TRBJ2-2	ASSYTYTGELF
TRBV11-2	TRBJ2-3	ASSADADTQY
TRBV9	TRBJ2-3	ASSPQGALAGNEGTDTQY
TRBV9	TRBJ2-2	ASSFRTGNTGELF
TRBV19	TRBJ2-6	ASTDTHDSGANVLT
TRBV10-3	TRBJ2-6	ASTTYQVIGANVLT
TRBV7-9	TRBJ1-3	ASSAFSRQIGNTIY
TRBV6-4	TRBJ1-1	ASSEGQGGLNTEAF
TRBV29-1	TRBJ2-2	SVEDRGTGELF
TRBV7-3	TRBJ2-5	ASSRLGRGAQETQY
TRBV19	TRBJ1-6	ATKDTRSYNSPLH
TRBV7-8	TRBJ2-7	ASSLRSNEQY
TRBV10-3	TRBJ2-5	AIGTSSLETQY